One and the same sample provided the 31 T cell receptor beta chains below, sequenced in a study of control samples from healthy donors and cancer patients. Generated by immunoSEQ multiplex PCR, the TCRdb table keeps only in-frame clones and is missing some. The sample has around 120,000 clones, around nine tenths seen once; the top ten hold approximately 2.3%. Sequences were obtained from blood. These receptor sequences come from a woman between 65 and 79 years old in good health.

The rearrangement joins TRBV5-5 to TRBJ1-1, with 9 bases matching TRBD1. V was clipped by 0 bases and J by 7 bases; unmatched bases: 4. CDR1 SGHKS and CDR2 YYEKEE come from the germline V gene (reference sequence). The CDR3 contains 14 residues. CDR3 sequence: CASSLDRGRVEAFF. CDR3 nucleotide sequence: TGTGCCAGCAGCTTGGACAGGGGGCGGGTTGAAGCTTTCTTT.

The J gene is TRBJ2-7, the V gene TRBV15, with D perhaps assigned TRBD1 or TRBD2 (5 bases each). There are 14 residues in the CDR3. Germline lookup yields CDR1 LNHNV and CDR2 YYDKDF (reference sequence). Trimming removed 3 bases at V and 5 bases at J, with 14 bases between. This chain's CDR3 is CATSRARGRDEQYF. DNA for the CDR3: TGTGCCACCAGCAGGGCCCGGGGACGGGACGAGCAGTACTTC.

This chain uses TRBV11-2 with TRBJ2-7; 7 bases align to TRBD2. This CDR3 comprises 16 residues. Germline V gene lookup returns CDR1 SGHAT and CDR2 FQNNGV. The V and J ends lost 1 base and 0 bases, in that order; junction bases with no gene match: 6. CDR3 nucleotides: TGTGCCAGCAGCTTAGTGGGGGGAGGGAACTCCTACGAGCAGTACTTC. Protein sequence: CASSLVGGGNSYEQYF.

The rearrangement uses TRBV7-2 and TRBJ1-1; 8 positions agree with TRBD1. Germline-derived CDR1 and CDR2 are SGHTA and FQGNSA. Germline trimming cut 3 bases from V and 1 base from J; bases unmatched to any gene: 4. This CDR3 comprises 15 residues. The CDR3 sequence: CASSFTGGANTEAFF. CDR3 sequence (DNA): TGTGCCAGCAGCTTCACAGGGGGGGCGAACACTGAAGCTTTCTTT.

This chain uses TRBV7-9 with TRBJ2-5, with D possibly matching TRBD2 (6 bases). V lost 5 bases to trimming and J lost 0 bases, with 13 bases between them. The CDR3 runs to 15 residues. Germline V lookup: CDR1 SEHNR, CDR2 FQNEAQ (reference sequence). CDR3 loop: CASSPGDGYQETQYF. In DNA form, the CDR3 reads TGTGCCAGCAGCCCGGGGGACGGCTACCAAGAGACCCAGTACTTC.

The V call is TRBV19, the J call TRBJ2-7; 12 bases agree with TRBD1. V lost 5 bases, J lost 5 bases, and 7 bases stayed unmatched. The V gene's germline CDR1 is LNHDA and CDR2 SQIVND (reference sequence). The CDR3 is 15 amino acids. The CDR3 sequence: CASSPTGTGGHEQYF. In nucleotides, the CDR3 is TGTGCCAGTAGTCCAACCGGGACAGGGGGCCACGAGCAGTACTTC.

This clone was counted a single time. The chain is built from TRBV7-2 and TRBJ1-3; D might be TRBD1 (6 bases). CDR3 size: 15 residues. CDR1 SGHTA and CDR2 FQGNSA come from the germline V gene. Between the trimmed V and J ends, which lost 1 base and 4 bases, there was a span of 11 bases. CDR3 sequence (DNA): TGTGCCAGCAGCTTAGACAGGGTAGGAGGAAACACCATATATTTT. Translated, it gives CASSLDRVGGNTIYF.

The J gene is TRBJ2-2, the V gene TRBV5-8; D possibly uses TRBD1 or TRBD2 (6 bases each). V lost 2 bases and J 0 bases, leaving 14 bases between the germline ends. CDR1 SGHTS and CDR2 YDEGEE come from the germline V gene. The CDR3 is 17 amino acids. CDR3 DNA: TGTGCCAGCAGCTTTGGGGGGACATTCGCGAACACCGGGGAGCTGTTTTTT. This gives the protein CASSFGGTFANTGELFF.

Here the CDR3 reads CASRGQADTQYF. CDR3 nucleotides: TGCGCCAGCAGAGGACAAGCAGATACGCAGTATTTT. The V call is TRBV5-1, the J call TRBJ2-3; tentative D call: TRBD1 (5 bases). Trimming cost V 5 bases and J 4 bases, with 8 bases left between them. CDR1 and CDR2 (germline): SGHRS, YFSETQ. This CDR3 contains 12 residues.

The chain uses TRBV7-3 and TRBJ2-7; D may be TRBD2 (6 bases). The CDR3 totals 12 residues. Per the germline V gene, CDR1 is SGHTA and CDR2 is FQGTGA. V was cut by 4 bases and J by 6 bases, with 10 bases left in between. CDR3 DNA: TGTGCCAGCAGCTCCCCGCGGGGCGAGCAGTACTTC. Amino acid sequence: CASSSPRGEQYF.

The DNA for the CDR3 is TGTGCCAGCAGCGCCCAGGGGAGGGACTATGGCTACACCTTC. Translation gives CASSAQGRDYGYTF. The chain carries TRBV9 and TRBJ1-2, with D perhaps matching TRBD1 (6 bases). Between the trimmed V and J ends, which lost 3 bases and 3 bases, there was a span of 12 bases. Germline V gives CDR1 SGDLS, CDR2 YYNGEE. The CDR3 contains 14 residues.

This clone was seen more than once but under ten times. V gene TRBV10-1 combines with J gene TRBJ1-5, with D unresolved. V was shortened by 2 bases and J by 7 bases, with 9 bases between the two germline ends. This CDR3 contains 13 residues. In germline, CDR1 is WNHNN, CDR2 SYGVQD (reference sequence). CDR3 bases: TGCGCCAGCAGTGAGGACCCTGGGCAGCCCCAGCATTTT. Translation: CASSEDPGQPQHF.

The rearrangement uses TRBV5-6 and TRBJ1-2; 8 bases line up with TRBD1. The CDR3 sequence is 14 residues long. From germline, CDR1 is SGHDT and CDR2 YYEEEE. The V and J ends lost 3 bases and 5 bases, in that order; junction bases with no gene match: 6. The CDR3 nucleotides read TGTGCCAGCAGCTCGACAGGGGAGCCTTATGGCTACACCTTC. It codes for CASSSTGEPYGYTF. The full variable domain, rest sourced from reference TRBV5-6 and TRBJ1-2, is DAGVTQSPTHLIKTRGQQVTLRCSPKSGHDTVSWYQQALGQGPQFIFQYYEEEERQRGNFPDRFSGHQFPNYSSELNVNALLLGDSALYLCASSSTGEPYGYTFGSGTRLTVV.

The chain links TRBV27 to TRBJ2-1; 10 bases fit TRBD1. CDR1 is MNHEY and CDR2 is SMNVEV in the germline V gene (reference sequence). This CDR3 is built from 16 residues. V lost 2 bases to trimming and J lost 3 bases; unmatched junction nucleotides: 4. The CDR3 DNA follows: TGTGCCAGCAGTTTACCCGGGACAGGGGACTACAATGAGCAGTTCTTC. This sequence encodes CASSLPGTGDYNEQFF.

The chain carries TRBV18 and TRBJ2-7; either TRBD1 or TRBD2 may fit D (5 bases each). This CDR3 is built from 13 residues. Trimming took 4 bases from V and 3 from J, leaving 10 bases between them. The germline V gene encodes CDR1 KGHSH and CDR2 LQKENI. The DNA for the CDR3 is TGTGCCAGCTCACAGGGGACCCGCTACGAGCAGTACTTC. This translates into CASSQGTRYEQYF.

The J gene is TRBJ1-4, the V gene TRBV5-1, with 8 nucleotides matching TRBD1. The V gene end was trimmed by 4 bases and the J gene end by 8 bases; junction bases not matched to a gene: 10. This CDR3 region has 15 residues. Germline V gene data show CDR1 as SGHRS and CDR2 as YFSETQ. The CDR3, as DNA: TGCGCCAGCAGCCCCGGACAGGGTAGTCAGGAAAAACTGTTTTTT. It codes for CASSPGQGSQEKLFF.

J is TRBJ1-1 and V is TRBV5-1, with 9 bases lining up with TRBD1. The V segment lost 0 bases and the J segment 1 base; nucleotides outside the gene matches: 1. The CDR3 extends over 15 amino acids. In germline, CDR1 is SGHRS, CDR2 YFSETQ. CDR3 coding DNA: TGCGCCAGCAGCTTGGAGGGACAGGGGAACACTGAAGCTTTCTTT. Amino acid sequence: CASSLEGQGNTEAFF.

This sequence joins TRBV19 and TRBJ2-6; D is possibly TRBD1 (5 bases). The V end was cut by 6 bases, the J end by 4 bases, with 10 bases between. Germline V gene lookup returns CDR1 LNHDA and CDR2 SQIVND (reference sequence). The length of the CDR3 is 14 residues. The CDR3 nucleotides read TGTGCCAGTAGACCAGGGTCCGGGGCCAACGTCCTGACTTTC. It is translated as CASRPGSGANVLTF.

V usage is TRBV29-1 and J usage is TRBJ1-1, with TRBD1 identical over 9 bases. Germline V gives CDR1 SQVTM, CDR2 ANQGSEA. CDR3 length: 14 amino acids. Germline trimming cut 5 bases from V and 5 bases from J; bases unmatched to any gene: 9. CDR3 amino acids: CSVISGTGRTEAFF. In DNA, the CDR3 is TGCAGCGTTATCTCCGGGACAGGGAGAACTGAAGCTTTCTTT.

The DNA for the CDR3 is TGTGCTGGGGGACAGGGCTATGGCTACACCTTC. Translation: CAGGQGYGYTF. The chain employs TRBV7-9 and TRBJ1-2; 9 bases agree with TRBD1. This CDR3 has 11 amino acids. Germline-derived CDR1 and CDR2 are SEHNR and FQNEAQ (reference sequence).

V is TRBV5-4 and J is TRBJ2-1; 8 bases line up with TRBD2. The CDR3 runs 16 residues. J lost 2 bases, V lost 4 bases, and 8 bases had no gene match. In germline, CDR1 is SGHNT, CDR2 YYREEE (reference sequence). CDR3 protein: CASSRGEAGAYNEQFF. CDR3 in DNA: TGTGCCAGCAGCCGTGGCGAAGCGGGGGCCTACAATGAGCAGTTCTTC.

This chain joins TRBV28 and TRBJ2-7, with TRBD1 matching 11 bases. The V and J ends lost 5 bases and 6 bases, in that order; junction bases with no gene match: 12. This CDR3 is built from 16 residues. Germline lookup yields CDR1 MDHEN and CDR2 SYDVKM. CDR3 protein: CASSPWGQGDTSEQYF. CDR3 DNA: TGTGCCAGCAGTCCTTGGGGACAGGGGGATACTAGCGAGCAGTACTTC.

The chain has TRBV4-2 and TRBJ2-7; TRBD1 aligns across 7 bases. Germline V gene sequence: CDR1 LGHNA, CDR2 YNFKEQ. The CDR3 is 12 residues long. Trimming at V came to 8 bases and at J to 6 bases, leaving 7 bases not matched to a gene. CDR3 nucleotides: TGTGCCAGCTCGGACAGGCGAAGCGAGCAGTACTTC. Translation: CASSDRRSEQYF.

The chain recombines TRBV5-1 with TRBJ1-1, with TRBD1 matching over 7 bases. V shed 4 bases, J shed 4 bases, and the junction held 10 bases outside the gene matches. The CDR3 contains 15 residues. CDR1 and CDR2 from the germline V gene are SGHRS and YFSETQ. The DNA of the CDR3 is TGCGCCAGCAGCCCCCGGACAGGAGCCATCACTGAAGCTTTCTTT. Translation: CASSPRTGAITEAFF. Complete variable domain (other parts from reference TRBV5-1 and TRBJ1-1): KAGVTQTPRYLIKTRGQQVTLSCSPISGHRSVSWYQQTPGQGLQFLFEYFSETQRNKGNFPGRFSGRQFSNSRSEMNVSTLELGDSALYLCASSPRTGAITEAFFGQGTRLTVV.

This chain joins TRBV19 and TRBJ2-7, with D maybe TRBD1 (6 bases). This CDR3 is 15 amino acids long. Deletions cut 6 bases from V and 4 bases from J, with 19 bases between. Germline V CDR1 and CDR2: LNHDA, SQIVND (reference sequence). The CDR3 DNA reads TGTGCCAGTAGGGCTGACAGGTCCAACGTTTACGAGCAGTACTTC. This encodes CASRADRSNVYEQYF. The full variable domain, in which reference TRBV19 and TRBJ2-7 provide the parts outside the CDR3, is DGGITQSPKYLFRKEGQNVTLSCEQNLNHDAMYWYRQDPGQGLRLIYYSQIVNDFQKGDIAEGYSVSREKKESFPLTVTSAQKNPTAFYLCASRADRSNVYEQYFGPGTRLTVT.

The rearrangement joins TRBV6-6 to TRBJ1-1; D call uncertain. V lost 2 bases and J lost 4, with 2 bases in between. The length of the CDR3 is 11 residues. Germline CDR1 and CDR2: MNHNY and SVGAGI (reference sequence). The DNA for the CDR3 is TGTGCCAGCAGTTACATCACTGAAGCTTTCTTT. Translation gives CASSYITEAFF.

DNA of the CDR3: TGTGCCAGCAGTTACTTCGAGTACACTGAAGCTTTCTTT. It codes for CASSYFEYTEAFF. The genes are TRBV6-2 or TRBV6-3 and TRBJ1-1; D unclear. The CDR3 loop spans 13 amino acids. Germline V gene data show CDR1 as MNHEY and CDR2 as SVGEGT. Between the trimmed V and J ends, which lost 1 base and 3 bases, there was a span of 6 bases.

The V call is TRBV6-4, the J call TRBJ2-1, with D possibly being TRBD1 or TRBD2 (5 bases each). The CDR3 totals 15 residues. Deletions cut 2 bases from V and 10 bases from J, with 18 bases between. Germline CDR1 MRHNA, CDR2 SNTAGT. The CDR3 DNA sequence: TGTGCCAGCAGTGACCGGGGCCATCCGGGCGAAGAGCAGTTCTTC. Protein product: CASSDRGHPGEEQFF.

In DNA, the CDR3 is TGTGCCACCAGCGGAGGCTTAGGTGGGGACAGAGTACGCAATGAGCAGTTCTTC. This encodes CATSGGLGGDRVRNEQFF. J is TRBJ2-1 and V is TRBV15, with 7 bases identical to TRBD1. Germline CDR1 LNHNV, CDR2 YYDKDF (reference sequence). This CDR3 is 18 amino acids long. V gave up 5 bases and J gave up 6 bases; unmatched junction bases: 19.

The V gene is TRBV7-8, the J gene TRBJ1-1; 7 bases fit TRBD1. Germline V gene lookup returns CDR1 SGHVS and CDR2 FQNEAQ. Trimming at V came to 5 bases and at J to 6 bases, leaving 12 bases not matched to a gene. This CDR3 contains 15 residues. The CDR3 coding sequence is TGTGCCAGCAGCCCCGCGACAGGGCATGCCTCTGAAGCTTTCTTT. It encodes CASSPATGHASEAFF.

The chain links TRBV20-1 to TRBJ1-2; D remains ambiguous. This CDR3 contains 11 residues. Trimming shortened V by 3 bases and J by 5 bases, and 7 bases separated the two germline ends. The germline V gene has CDR1 DFQATT and CDR2 SNEGSKA (reference sequence). CDR3 sequence reads: CSASGSYGYTF. DNA of the CDR3: TGCAGTGCTAGCGGCAGTTATGGCTACACCTTC.